The clone carrying this T cell receptor beta chain was found once. What it binds is not known. These data are taken from a study of T cell responses to AZD1222 COVID-19 vaccine. Study-level findings and limits: Increases in Spike-specific TCR breadth and depth were seen after two AZD1222 doses. The peak T cell response came first, and repertoires were sampled only after it.

Measured with immunoSEQ multiplex PCR; TCRdb has only the in-frame clones, and not every one. The top ten clones hold around 0.98% of a sample with around 150,000 clones, just over 90% of them seen once. Germline-derived CDR1 and CDR2 are MGHDK and SYGVNS. The length of the CDR3 is 14 residues. Trimming cost V 3 bases and J 2 bases, with 8 bases left between them. Pooled in the analysis were second doses at about 4 or about 12 weeks. The chain combines TRBV25-1 with TRBJ1-3, with D uncertain. The source was peripheral blood, collected 28 days after the second AZD1222 dose. This clonotype originated in an adult who received the AZD1222 COVID-19 vaccine. This CDR3 reads CASSDWKPGNTIYF. CDR3 DNA: TGTGCCAGCAGTGATTGGAAACCTGGAAACACCATATATTTT.